This T cell receptor beta chain was recovered during a study of blood T cells in healthy people across ages. On the study more broadly: The template switching approach captured approximately one barcoded beta molecule for every two T cells.

The V gene lost 5 bases and the J gene lost 6 bases, with 16 bases spanning the gap. The CDR3 sequence is 14 residues long. Per germline, CDR1 MDHEN and CDR2 SYDVKM. The use of a sample-barcoded 5' primer and a J-beta primer mix characterized a second PCR of roughly 6 to 11 cycles. Each sample provided no less than 2.5 million CDR3-containing paired-end reads. Each CDR3 protein gets one entry after TCRdb re-called the 5' RACE reads with MiXCR. The data contain approximately 800,000 distinct CDR3 sequences, approximately 25% of them singletons. This clonotype was counted between two and nine times. The sample was also linked to a second study, of T cells of mothers and their children. That work adds: In related and unrelated pairs alike, thymic selection shapes TCR recombination output, with inherited differences minor.

The chain joins TRBV28 to TRBJ1-2, with D possibly matching TRBD1 (6 bases). This clonotype was sampled from a boy aged 5-17 years in good health. The sequenced sample consisted of blood. CDR3 region: CASSPEWGADGYTF. DNA of the CDR3: TGTGCCAGCAGTCCCGAGTGGGGGGCGGATGGCTACACCTTC.